The source of this T cell receptor (beta chain) is a study of T cell responses to AZD1222 COVID-19 vaccine. Study-wide background: Both about-4-week and about-12-week second-dose recipients were combined.

General study findings and limits: Increased Spike-specific TCR breadth and depth were observed after two AZD1222 doses. Baseline antibody screening turned up just six seropositive AZD1222 recipients. Reports say nearly half of spike-specific TCRs go after unmutated variant regions.

Method: immunoSEQ multiplex PCR; TCRdb's copy keeps in-frame clones and lacks some. The sample holds about 70,000 clones; 85% are singletons and the top ten take around 20%. J was trimmed by 5 bases and V by 1 base; bases with no gene match: 9. Germline CDR1 and CDR2: SGHAT and FQNNGV. CDR3 length equals 16 residues. A word on this clone: Its matching antigen is unknown.

The chain links TRBV11-2 to TRBJ2-5, with 8 bases fitting TRBD1. The sample consisted of peripheral blood, taken on day 0 of AZD1222 vaccination. The sequence was obtained from an adult in good health. CDR3 bases: TGTGCCAGCAGCTTAGGATTGACAGGGGCTGAGGAGACCCAGTACTTC. Encoded protein: CASSLGLTGAEETQYF.